A selection of T cell receptor beta chains follows, all from one sample in a study of CD8+CD57+ T cells in acquired aplastic anemia. TCRdb re-called the reads through MiXCR, storing one row per CDR3 protein. The sample includes a few hundred thousand distinct CDR3 sequences, more than 25% of them seen just once. Sequenced: sorted CD4+, CD8+, or CD8+CD57+ T cells (not recorded which) from PBMCs. The source is a human donor with aplastic anemia. The CDR3 runs from the conserved cysteine through the conserved F or W. A D gene is named only where the DNA matches it firmly. Some rows have no size entry. The others give once, few or many, or a class for an expanded clone.

abundance: many; v_gene: TRBV9; d_gene: TRBD2; j_gene: TRBJ2-3; CDR3aa: CASSAGLAGADTQYF; CDR3nt: TGTGCCAGCAGCGCGGGACTAGCGGGAGCAGATACGCAGTATTTT
abundance: .; v_gene: TRBV15; d_gene: .; j_gene: TRBJ2-7; CDR3aa: CATSRDWRREKSEQYF; CDR3nt: TGTGCCACCAGCAGAGATTGGAGGCGCGAGAAATCAGAGCAGTACTTC
abundance: .; v_gene: TRBV25-1; d_gene: .; j_gene: TRBJ2-1; CDR3aa: CASSQGDVNYNEQFF; CDR3nt: TGTGCCAGCAGCCAAGGGGACGTGAACTACAATGAGCAGTTCTTC
abundance: .; v_gene: TRBV25-1; d_gene: .; j_gene: TRBJ1-1; CDR3aa: CASSDYMTEAFF; CDR3nt: TGTGCCAGCAGTGATTATATGACTGAGGCTTTCTTT
abundance: .; v_gene: TRBV6-5; d_gene: .; j_gene: TRBJ2-1; CDR3aa: CASSSISGRDEQFF; CDR3nt: TGTGCCAGCAGTTCTATTTCGGGGCGGGATGAGCAGTTCTTC
abundance: .; v_gene: TRBV10-3; d_gene: TRBD2; j_gene: TRBJ2-3; CDR3aa: CAITPGGAGSTDTQYF; CDR3nt: TGTGCCATCACCCCTGGGGGAGCGGGGAGCACAGATACGCAGTATTTT
abundance: .; v_gene: TRBV7-2; d_gene: .; j_gene: TRBJ2-2; CDR3aa: CASSLAQGSGELFF; CDR3nt: TGTGCCAGCAGCTTAGCACAGGGTTCCGGGGAGCTGTTTTTT
abundance: few; v_gene: TRBV7-3; d_gene: .; j_gene: TRBJ2-1; CDR3aa: CASSLFVDGEQFF; CDR3nt: TGTGCCAGCAGCTTATTTGTTGATGGTGAGCAGTTCTTC
abundance: many; v_gene: TRBV10-3; d_gene: TRBD2; j_gene: TRBJ2-3; CDR3aa: CAISDSLTSGGADTQYF; CDR3nt: TGTGCCATCAGTGATTCCCTGACTAGCGGGGGGGCGGATACGCAGTATTTT
abundance: once; v_gene: TRBV7-8; d_gene: .; j_gene: TRBJ1-5; CDR3aa: CASSLDPNSNQPQHF; CDR3nt: TGTGCCAGCAGCTTAGATCCCAATAGCAATCAGCCCCAGCATTTT
abundance: .; v_gene: TRBV5-4; d_gene: .; j_gene: TRBJ1-4; CDR3aa: CASSSFSGQRSNEKLFF; CDR3nt: TGTGCCAGCAGCTCCTTTTCCGGACAGCGCTCTAATGAAAAACTGTTTTTT
abundance: few; v_gene: TRBV7-6; d_gene: TRBD2; j_gene: TRBJ2-7; CDR3aa: CASSLATTSGVSYEQYF; CDR3nt: TGTGCCAGCAGCTTAGCTACAACTAGCGGGGTTAGTTACGAGCAGTACTTC
abundance: .; v_gene: TRBV29-1; d_gene: TRBD1; j_gene: TRBJ2-6; CDR3aa: CSASGGAGTGANVLTF; CDR3nt: TGCAGCGCGTCAGGGGGCGCAGGGACTGGGGCCAACGTCCTGACTTTC
abundance: few; v_gene: TRBV9; d_gene: .; j_gene: TRBJ1-2; CDR3aa: CASSSSPRASGYTF; CDR3nt: TGTGCCAGCAGCTCCTCACCGAGGGCTAGCGGCTACACCTTC
abundance: .; v_gene: TRBV25-1; d_gene: TRBD2; j_gene: TRBJ2-1; CDR3aa: CASSLFRSGSHRSYNEQFF; CDR3nt: TGTGCCAGCAGTTTATTTCGTAGCGGGAGTCACAGGTCCTACAATGAGCAGTTCTTC
abundance: .; v_gene: TRBV2; d_gene: .; j_gene: TRBJ1-2; CDR3aa: CASSSPDSRLEGYTF; CDR3nt: TGTGCCAGCAGTTCCCCGGACAGTCGGTTGGAAGGCTACACCTTC
abundance: once; v_gene: TRBV12-3/TRBV12-4; d_gene: .; j_gene: TRBJ1-2; CDR3aa: CAVQPPTDYGYTF; CDR3nt: TGTGCCGTACAACCCCCCACGGACTATGGCTACACCTTC
abundance: .; v_gene: TRBV6-1; d_gene: .; j_gene: TRBJ2-1; CDR3aa: CASNEYNEQFF; CDR3nt: TGTGCCAGCAACGAGTACAATGAGCAGTTCTTC
abundance: .; v_gene: TRBV5-4; d_gene: .; j_gene: TRBJ1-4; CDR3aa: CASSFRGEANEKLFF; CDR3nt: TGTGCCAGCAGCTTTAGGGGAGAGGCTAATGAAAAACTGTTTTTT
abundance: .; v_gene: TRBV5-1; d_gene: .; j_gene: TRBJ1-4; CDR3aa: CASSLSPGQANEKLFF; CDR3nt: TGCGCCAGCAGCTTGAGCCCGGGTCAAGCTAATGAAAAACTGTTTTTT
abundance: many; v_gene: TRBV2; d_gene: TRBD1; j_gene: TRBJ1-6; CDR3aa: CASSHRGHSPLHF; CDR3nt: TGTGCCAGCAGCCACAGGGGGCATTCACCCCTCCACTTT
abundance: few; v_gene: TRBV6-5; d_gene: .; j_gene: TRBJ1-1; CDR3aa: CASSYSPTTNTEAFF; CDR3nt: TGTGCCAGCAGTTACTCGCCCACAACGAACACTGAAGCTTTCTTT